The rows below give T cell receptor beta chains drawn from one sample of a study of blood T cell repertoires in COVID-19. TCRdb's table, derived via immunoSEQ multiplex PCR, lists solely in-frame clones and lacks some. The table lists roughly 140,000 clones, approximately 80% of them singletons. Sequenced material: peripheral blood. The origin of the receptors is a human donor in a cohort sampled during active COVID-19. The CDR3 runs from the conserved cysteine through the conserved F or W. Each record gives: clone size, J gene, V gene, D gene, CDR3 protein, CDR3 DNA. A D gene is named only where the DNA matches it firmly. Clone size is shown for a subset of rows, as once, few, many or a class of expanded clone.

>-|TRBJ2-5|TRBV4-3|TRBD1
CASSLNRGRGETQYF
TGCGCCAGCAGCCTCAACAGGGGTCGGGGAGAGACCCAGTACTTC
>-|TRBJ2-2|TRBV6-6|TRBD1
CASSQGTGNFGNTGELFF
TGTGCCAGCAGTCAGGGGACAGGGAACTTCGGGAACACCGGGGAGCTGTTTTTT
>-|TRBJ1-1|TRBV19|TRBD1
CASRTRQGTEAFF
TGTGCCAGTAGGACACGACAGGGCACTGAAGCTTTCTTT
>-|TRBJ2-7|TRBV2|-
CASSNYYEQYF
TGTGCCAGCAGTAACTACTACGAGCAGTACTTC
>-|TRBJ2-3|TRBV7-6|-
CASSLAGASTDTQYF
TGTGCCAGCAGCTTGGCGGGGGCTAGCACAGATACGCAGTATTTT
>-|TRBJ1-5|TRBV6-5|-
CASNQQGNQPQHF
TGTGCCAGCAACCAACAGGGCAATCAGCCCCAGCATTTT
>-|TRBJ2-1|TRBV5-4|-
CASSSSGTLYNEQFF
TGTGCCAGCAGCTCCTCCGGGACTTTATACAATGAGCAGTTCTTC
>-|TRBJ2-7|TRBV2|-
CASSELSYEQYF
TGTGCCAGCAGTGAACTAAGCTACGAGCAGTACTTC
>-|TRBJ1-1|TRBV5-4|TRBD1
CASSLAHHGQGNTEAFF
TGTGCCAGCAGCTTGGCTCACCACGGACAGGGGAACACTGAAGCTTTCTTT
>few|TRBJ1-1|TRBV25-1|TRBD1
CATQGARGTEAFF
TGTGCCACACAGGGGGCGCGCGGCACTGAAGCTTTCTTT
>-|TRBJ1-4|TRBV7-9|-
CASSLAVSEKLFF
TGTGCCAGCAGCTTGGCAGTCAGTGAAAAACTGTTTTTT
>-|TRBJ2-7|TRBV27|TRBD2
CASSSSGRLYF
TGTGCCAGCAGTTCTAGCGGGCGATTGTACTTC
>few|TRBJ1-6|TRBV19|TRBD1
CASSTVLLTGTGSNSPLHF
TGTGCCAGTAGTACGGTCCTACTCACCGGGACAGGTAGCAATTCACCCCTCCACTTT
>-|TRBJ2-7|TRBV12-3/TRBV12-4|-
CASSFVRVNEQYF
TGTGCCAGCAGTTTTGTCAGGGTGAACGAGCAGTACTTC
>few|TRBJ1-1|TRBV7-9|TRBD1
CASSLRTGLSAFF
TGTGCCAGCAGCCTCAGGACAGGACTCAGTGCTTTCTTT
>few|TRBJ2-5|TRBV15|TRBD2
CATEGTNGETQYF
TGTGCCACCGAGGGGACTAATGGAGAGACCCAGTACTTC
>-|TRBJ1-2|TRBV18|-
CASSRQPGNDGYTF
TGTGCCAGCTCCCGACAGCCAGGCAATGATGGCTACACCTTC
>-|TRBJ2-1|TRBV5-5|-
CASSAIPSWGSYNEQFF
TGTGCCAGCAGCGCGATACCTAGCTGGGGCTCCTACAATGAGCAGTTCTTC
>-|TRBJ2-2|TRBV11-1|-
CASSSPGRGLTGELFF
TGTGCCAGCAGCTCCCCCGGGCGGGGGCTCACCGGGGAGCTGTTTTTT
>-|TRBJ2-5|TRBV10-2|-
CASMRDRETQYF
TGCGCCAGCATGCGGGATAGAGAGACCCAGTACTTC
>few|TRBJ2-1|TRBV6-5|-
CASSRTAYNEQFF
TGTGCCAGCAGCCGGACAGCCTACAATGAGCAGTTCTTC
>once|TRBJ2-5|TRBV4-2|TRBD2
CASSRTLAEQETQYF
TGTGCCAGCAGCCGAACCCTAGCGGAGCAAGAGACCCAGTACTTC
>few|TRBJ1-4|TRBV4-2|-
CASSQDPGGANEKLFF
TGTGCCAGCAGCCAAGATCCGGGGGGAGCTAATGAAAAACTGTTTTTT
>once|TRBJ2-3|TRBV11-2|-
CASSLDSRGWTDTQYF
TGTGCCAGCAGCTTAGATTCGCGGGGCTGGACAGATACGCAGTATTTT
>-|TRBJ1-1|TRBV19|-
CASSRGTGYPEAFF
TGTGCCAGTAGTAGGGGAACAGGCTACCCTGAAGCTTTCTTT